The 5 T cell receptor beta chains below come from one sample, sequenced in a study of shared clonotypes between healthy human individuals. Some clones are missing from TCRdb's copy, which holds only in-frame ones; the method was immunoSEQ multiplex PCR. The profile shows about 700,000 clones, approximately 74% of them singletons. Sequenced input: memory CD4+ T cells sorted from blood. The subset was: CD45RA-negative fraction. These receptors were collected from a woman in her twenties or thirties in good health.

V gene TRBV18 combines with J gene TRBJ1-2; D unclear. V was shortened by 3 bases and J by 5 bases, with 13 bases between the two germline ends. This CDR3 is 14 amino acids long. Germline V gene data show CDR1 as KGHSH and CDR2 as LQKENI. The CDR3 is CASSPGTVSYGYTF. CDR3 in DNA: TGTGCCAGCTCACCGGGAACAGTCAGTTATGGCTACACCTTC.

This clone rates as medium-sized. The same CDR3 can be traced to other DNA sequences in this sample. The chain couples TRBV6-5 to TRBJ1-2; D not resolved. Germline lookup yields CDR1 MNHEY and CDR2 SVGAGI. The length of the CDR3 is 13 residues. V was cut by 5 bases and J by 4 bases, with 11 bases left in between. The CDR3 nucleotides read TGTGCCAGCAGTCCACGACAACGCTATGGCTACACCTTC. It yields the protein CASSPRQRYGYTF.

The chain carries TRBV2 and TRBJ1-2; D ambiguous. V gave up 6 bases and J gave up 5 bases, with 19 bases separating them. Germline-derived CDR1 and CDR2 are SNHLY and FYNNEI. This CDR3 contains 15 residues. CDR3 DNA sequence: TGTGCCAGCAGCTCAAGAGGTGGCGGAGTTTATGGCTACACCTTC. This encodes CASSSRGGGVYGYTF.

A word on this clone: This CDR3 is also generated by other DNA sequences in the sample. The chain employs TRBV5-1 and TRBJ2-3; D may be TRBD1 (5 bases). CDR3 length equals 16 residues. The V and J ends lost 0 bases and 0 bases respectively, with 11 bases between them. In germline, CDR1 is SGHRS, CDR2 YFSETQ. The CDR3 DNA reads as TGCGCCAGCAGCTTGGTCCAGGGTCCTAGCACAGATACGCAGTATTTT. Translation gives CASSLVQGPSTDTQYF.

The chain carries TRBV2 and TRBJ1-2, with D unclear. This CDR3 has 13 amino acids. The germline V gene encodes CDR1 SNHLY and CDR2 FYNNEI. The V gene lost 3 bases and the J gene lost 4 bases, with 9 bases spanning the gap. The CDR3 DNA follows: TGTGCCAGCAGTGACACACCCGGCTATGGCTACACCTTC. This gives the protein CASSDTPGYGYTF.